This TCR beta chain appears in the sequencing data of a study of OX40 agonist ivuxolimab in advanced cancers. Study background: At 0.01 to 10 mg/kg, ivuxolimab was administered intravenously to patients every 2 weeks. Study-level points and caveats: More expanded clones were found, on average, in CD8+ than in CD4+ T cells. Antigen specificity of clonally expanded peripheral T cells was not established.

Trimming removed 5 bases at V and 1 base at J, with 12 bases between. This CDR3 region has 14 residues. CDR1 and CDR2 (germline): SGHRS, YFSETQ. Generated by immunoSEQ multiplex PCR, the TCRdb table keeps only in-frame clones and is missing some. The profile shows 70,000 or so clones, 85% of them singletons. Concerning this clone itself: Antigen: not known.

This receptor was identified in an adult with an advanced solid tumor such as melanoma, head and neck, liver or kidney cancer. The rearrangement uses TRBV5-1 and TRBJ2-5; tentatively, D is TRBD2 (6 bases). This sample comprised CD4+ or CD8+ T cells sorted from blood, obtained in a trial of the OX40 agonist ivuxolimab. The CDR3 sequence is CASSWYSGQETQYF. Here the CDR3 DNA reads TGCGCCAGCAGTTGGTATAGCGGCCAAGAGACCCAGTACTTC.